The 4 T cell receptor beta chains presented below share a single source sample, sequenced in a study of shared clonotypes between healthy human individuals. Sequenced by immunoSEQ multiplex PCR; TCRdb stores in-frame clones only, minus some. The sample lists around 600,000 clones; around 97% were seen once. The sequenced material came from naive CD4+ T cells sorted from blood. Subset of the sample: CD45RA+ positively selected. The receptors derive from a woman aged 25 to 39 in good health.

The chain combines TRBV28 with TRBJ2-7, with 7 bases matching TRBD1. Losses at the gene ends were 2 bases for V and 5 bases for J; bases not matched to a gene: 9. Germline loops: CDR1 MDHEN, CDR2 SYDVKM. The CDR3 runs to 15 residues. For the CDR3, the DNA is TGTGCCAGCAGTTTAGCTGAGGGGGCGAGAGACGAGCAGTACTTC. It encodes CASSLAEGARDEQYF.

For this clone: The germline gene is not matched at one end of the junction; a read error may be the cause. The rearrangement joins TRBV6-9 to TRBJ2-6, with D possibly being TRBD1 (5 bases). Germline CDR1 MNHGY, CDR2 SVAAGI. The CDR3 extends over 16 amino acids. The CDR3 bases are TGTGCCAGCAGTTACGGGCACCGCTCTGGGGCCAACGTCCTGACCTTC. Its protein is CASSYGHRSGANVLTF.

The chain combines TRBV18 with TRBJ2-2, with TRBD2 matching over 9 bases. Germline V lookup: CDR1 KGHSH, CDR2 LQKENI. CDR3 length: 16 amino acids. V dropped 2 bases and J dropped 3; count of bases not matched to a gene: 4. CDR3 coding DNA: TGTGCCAGCTCACCAAGAGTAGCGGGAGACACCGGGGAGCTGTTTTTT. Its translation is CASSPRVAGDTGELFF.

V is TRBV19 and J is TRBJ1-4; 11 positions agree with TRBD1. V dropped 6 bases and J dropped 14; count of bases not matched to a gene: 17. The V gene's germline CDR1 is LNHDA and CDR2 SQIVND (reference sequence). This CDR3 comprises 16 residues. The chain's CDR3 is CASSLLGQGATAVLFF. Here the CDR3 DNA reads TGTGCCAGTAGCCTTCTCGGACAGGGGGCGACTGCCGTCCTGTTTTTT.